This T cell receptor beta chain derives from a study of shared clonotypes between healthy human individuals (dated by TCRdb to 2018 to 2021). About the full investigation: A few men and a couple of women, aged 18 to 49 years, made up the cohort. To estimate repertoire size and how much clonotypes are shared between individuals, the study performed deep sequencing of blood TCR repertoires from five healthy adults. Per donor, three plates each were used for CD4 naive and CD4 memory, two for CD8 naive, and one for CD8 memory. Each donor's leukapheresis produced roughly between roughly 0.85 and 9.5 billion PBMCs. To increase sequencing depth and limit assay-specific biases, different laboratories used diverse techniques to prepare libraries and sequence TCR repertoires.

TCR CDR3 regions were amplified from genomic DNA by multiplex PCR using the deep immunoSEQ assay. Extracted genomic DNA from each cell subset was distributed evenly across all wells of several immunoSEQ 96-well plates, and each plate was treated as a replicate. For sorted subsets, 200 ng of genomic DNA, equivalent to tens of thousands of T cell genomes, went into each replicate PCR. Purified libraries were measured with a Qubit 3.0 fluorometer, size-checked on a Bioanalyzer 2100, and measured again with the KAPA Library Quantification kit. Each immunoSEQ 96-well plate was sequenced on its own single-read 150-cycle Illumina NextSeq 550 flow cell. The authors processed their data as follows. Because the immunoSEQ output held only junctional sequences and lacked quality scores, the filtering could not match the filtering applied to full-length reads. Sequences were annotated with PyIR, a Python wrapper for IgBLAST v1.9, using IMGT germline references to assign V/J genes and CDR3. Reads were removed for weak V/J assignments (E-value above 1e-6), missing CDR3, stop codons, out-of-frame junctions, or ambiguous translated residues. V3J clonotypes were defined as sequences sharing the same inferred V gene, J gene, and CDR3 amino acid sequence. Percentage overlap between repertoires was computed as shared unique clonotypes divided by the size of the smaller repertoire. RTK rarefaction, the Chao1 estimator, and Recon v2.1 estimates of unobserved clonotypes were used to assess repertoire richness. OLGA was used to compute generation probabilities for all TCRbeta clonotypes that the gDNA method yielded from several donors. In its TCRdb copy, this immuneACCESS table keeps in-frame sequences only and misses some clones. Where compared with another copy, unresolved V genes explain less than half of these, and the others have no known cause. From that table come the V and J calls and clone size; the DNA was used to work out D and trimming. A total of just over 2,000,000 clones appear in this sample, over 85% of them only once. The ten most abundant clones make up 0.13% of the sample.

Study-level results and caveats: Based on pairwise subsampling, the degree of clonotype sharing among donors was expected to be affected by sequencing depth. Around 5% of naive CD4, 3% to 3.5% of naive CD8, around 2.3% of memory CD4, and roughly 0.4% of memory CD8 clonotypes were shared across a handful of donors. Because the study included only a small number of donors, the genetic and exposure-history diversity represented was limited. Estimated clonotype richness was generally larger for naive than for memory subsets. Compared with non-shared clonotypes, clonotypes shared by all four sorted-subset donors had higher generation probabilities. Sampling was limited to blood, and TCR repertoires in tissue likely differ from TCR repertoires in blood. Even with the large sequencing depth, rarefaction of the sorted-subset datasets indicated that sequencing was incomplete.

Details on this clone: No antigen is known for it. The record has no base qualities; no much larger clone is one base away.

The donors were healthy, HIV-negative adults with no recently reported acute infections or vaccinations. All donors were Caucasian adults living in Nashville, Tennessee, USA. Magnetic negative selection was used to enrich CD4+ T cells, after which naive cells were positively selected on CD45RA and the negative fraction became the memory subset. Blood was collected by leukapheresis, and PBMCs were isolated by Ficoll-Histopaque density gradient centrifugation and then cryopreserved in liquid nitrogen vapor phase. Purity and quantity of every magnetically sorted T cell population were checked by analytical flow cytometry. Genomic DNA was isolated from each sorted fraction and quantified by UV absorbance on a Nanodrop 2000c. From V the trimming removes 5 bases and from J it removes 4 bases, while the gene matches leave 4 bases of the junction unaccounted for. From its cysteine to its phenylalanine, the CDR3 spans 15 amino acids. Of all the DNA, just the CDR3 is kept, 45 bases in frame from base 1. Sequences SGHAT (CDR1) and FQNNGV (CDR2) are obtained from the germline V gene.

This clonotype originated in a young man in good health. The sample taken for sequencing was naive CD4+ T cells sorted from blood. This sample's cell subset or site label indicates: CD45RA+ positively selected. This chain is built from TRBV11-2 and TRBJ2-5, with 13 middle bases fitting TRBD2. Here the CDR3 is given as CASSAGLAGRETQYF. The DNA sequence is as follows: TGTGCCAGCAGCGCGGGACTAGCGGGACGAGAGACCCAGTACTTC.